This T cell receptor beta chain came from a study of T-cell memory formation after mild COVID-19. Study information: TCR clusters mostly belonged to single donors. General study points: Second-wave clones peaking on day 37 lacked confirmed SARS-CoV-2 specificity.

The CDR3 sequence is 12 residues long. Germline V lookup: CDR1 SGHAT, CDR2 FQNNGV. TCRdb processed the 5' RACE reads anew with MiXCR; each CDR3 protein has one entry. The repertoire holds roughly 170,000 distinct CDR3 sequences, with 18% as singletons. Of note for this clonotype: Its antigen remains unknown. A junction end diverges from the germline sequence, so it may reflect a read error.

Sequenced input: PBMCs or a T cell subset sorted from them (not recorded which). This sequence joins TRBV11-2 and TRBJ1-1; D unclear. The source of this sequence is a man aged 18 to 30 who had mild COVID-19 (a few samples of this study predate the infection). Cell type and time point are not known. The CDR3 nucleotides read TGTGCCAGCAGCTTACGGACTCGAGCCGCGGGCTTT. Its translation is CASSLRTRAAGF. The full variable domain, rest sourced from reference TRBV11-2 and TRBJ1-1, is EAGVAQSPRYKIIEKRQSVAFWCNPISGHATLYWYQQILGQGPKLLIQFQNNGVVDDSQLPKDRFSAERLKGVDSTLKIQPAKLEDSAVYLCASSLRTRAAGFGQGTRLTVV.